The next 20 T cell receptor beta chains were all read from a single sample in a study of T cell changes during pregnancy in multiple sclerosis. The repertoire was sequenced with immunoSEQ multiplex PCR; TCRdb's copy has only in-frame clones and lacks some. The sample has 93,000 or so clones, roughly 93% seen once. The input for sequencing was peripheral blood, taken after pregnancy. The receptor source for this set is a female donor with multiple sclerosis, enrolled in a pregnancy study.

This clone appeared a single time. This chain uses TRBV29-1 with TRBJ2-7; D not certain. The V end was cut by 7 bases, the J end by 0 bases, with 13 bases between. The CDR3 consists of 13 residues. The germline V gene encodes CDR1 SQVTM and CDR2 ANQGSEA. The DNA for the CDR3 is TGCAGCGCTTCAAAAAGGAGCTCCTACGAGCAGTACTTC. Translated: CSASKRSSYEQYF.

The J gene is TRBJ1-2, the V gene TRBV5-5, with D possibly TRBD1 on 5 matching bases. The CDR3 has 15 residues. Germline loops: CDR1 SGHKS, CDR2 YYEKEE (reference sequence). Deletions cut 5 bases from V and 1 base from J, with 15 bases between. The CDR3 DNA sequence: TGTGCCAGCAGTTCTCCAGGGTTGTATAACTATGGCTACACCTTC. Residues: CASSSPGLYNYGYTF.

The chain couples TRBV28 to TRBJ1-1, with TRBD1 matching over 7 bases. The junction had 4 bases not matched to a gene; V was cut back by 6 bases and J by 3 bases. The V gene's germline CDR1 is MDHEN and CDR2 SYDVKM. This CDR3 comprises 13 residues. DNA for the CDR3: TGTGCCAGCAGGACGAGGGGGCACACTGAAGCTTTCTTT. Its protein product is CASRTRGHTEAFF.

The chain couples TRBV6-1 to TRBJ2-2; 7 bases agree with TRBD1. The CDR3 runs to 14 residues. The trim removed 8 bases at V and 6 bases at J, leaving 9 bases unmatched. The germline CDR1 and CDR2 sequences are MNHNS and SASEGT. CDR3 region: CASRRDSLAGELFF. CDR3 DNA sequence: TGTGCCAGCCGAAGGGACAGCTTGGCCGGGGAGCTGTTTTTT.

The CDR3 is CASGLGETQYF. DNA for the CDR3: TGTGCCAGCGGCCTTGGAGAGACCCAGTACTTC. The chain combines TRBV27 with TRBJ2-5; no firm D call. Trimming stripped 8 bases from V and 4 bases from J, with 8 bases between. The CDR3 is 11 residues long. CDR1 is MNHEY and CDR2 is SMNVEV in the germline V gene (reference sequence).

This clone was counted once. V usage is TRBV5-4 and J usage is TRBJ2-7, with D perhaps TRBD2 (6 bases). The CDR3 loop spans 14 amino acids. Germline loops: CDR1 SGHNT, CDR2 YYREEE (reference sequence). Deletions cut 0 bases from V and 5 bases from J, with 12 bases between. CDR3 region: CASSLELARNEQYF. As DNA, the CDR3 is TGTGCCAGCAGCTTGGAGCTAGCGAGGAACGAGCAGTACTTC.

The genes are TRBV18 and TRBJ2-7; unclear D gene. V was cut by 4 bases and J by 2 bases, with 6 bases left in between. The CDR3 covers 12 residues. CDR1 is KGHSH, CDR2 LQKENI, per germline. In DNA, the CDR3 is TGTGCCAGCTCACTCAGTACCTACGAGCAGTACTTC. It translates to CASSLSTYEQYF. The full variable domain, its missing parts supplied by reference TRBV18 and TRBJ2-7, is NAGVMQNPRHLVRRRGQEARLRCSPMKGHSHVYWYRQLPEEGLKFMVYLQKENIIDESGMPKERFSAEFPKEGPSILRIQQVVRGDSAAYFCASSLSTYEQYFGPGTRLTVT.

This clone was recorded only once. This chain connects TRBV7-2 to TRBJ1-1; the D is unclear. The CDR3 length is 14 residues. The V end was cut by 4 bases, the J end by 0 bases, with 9 bases between. Germline loops: CDR1 SGHTA, CDR2 FQGNSA. Written as DNA, the CDR3 is TGTGCCAGCAGCTCGGCGGCCTTGAACACTGAAGCTTTCTTT. Translation: CASSSAALNTEAFF.

The rearrangement joins TRBV19 to TRBJ2-7; 7 bases are shared with TRBD2. V dropped 1 base and J dropped 6; count of bases not matched to a gene: 6. Germline V gives CDR1 LNHDA, CDR2 SQIVND (reference sequence). The CDR3 totals 14 residues. CDR3 loop: CASSIAGGSVEQYF. Here the CDR3 DNA reads TGTGCCAGTAGTATAGCGGGGGGTTCGGTCGAGCAGTACTTC.

This clone appeared a single time. The V gene is TRBV6-5, the J gene TRBJ1-2; 10 bases fit TRBD1. V shed 6 bases and J 7 bases; nucleotides not matched to a gene: 5. The CDR3 totals 13 residues. Per germline, CDR1 MNHEY and CDR2 SVGAGI. CDR3 DNA: TGTGCCAGCAGGCCACGACAGGGGGCTGGCTACACCTTC. Translation: CASRPRQGAGYTF.

The CDR3 spells CASSQTTSVWYF. CDR3 sequence (DNA): TGTGCCAGCAGTCAAACTACTAGCGTGTGGTATTTT. V gene TRBV6-6 combines with J gene TRBJ2-3; 7 nucleotides match TRBD2. V lost 5 bases and J lost 14; bases outside the gene matches: 10. CDR1 is MNHNY and CDR2 is SVGAGI in the germline V gene (reference sequence). The length of the CDR3 is 12 residues.

This clone was seen just once. This chain uses TRBV11-1 with TRBJ2-5; TRBD2 matches at 7 bases. Germline values: CDR1 SGHAT, CDR2 FQDESV (reference sequence). The ends lost 5 bases at V and 2 bases at J; junction bases unmatched: 5. CDR3 length: 14 residues. CDR3 region: CASSPGGGQETQYF. The CDR3 DNA reads as TGTGCCAGCAGCCCTGGGGGGGGGCAAGAGACCCAGTACTTC.

The chain joins TRBV7-7 to TRBJ2-1; perhaps TRBD1 as D (6 bases). Germline CDR1 and CDR2: SSHAT and FNYEAQ (reference sequence). Between the trimmed V and J ends, which lost 2 bases and 3 bases, there was a span of 17 bases. The CDR3 has 17 amino acids. CDR3 protein: CASSLLLRGRDYNEQFF. CDR3 coding DNA: TGTGCCAGCAGCTTACTACTCAGGGGCCGAGACTACAATGAGCAGTTCTTC.

V is TRBV7-3 and J is TRBJ2-1, with TRBD1 matching over 9 bases. J gave up 2 bases and V 5 bases, and 7 bases lay outside the gene matches. This CDR3 is built from 16 residues. Germline CDR1 SGHTA, CDR2 FQGTGA. The CDR3 DNA is TGTGCCAGCAGCCTACTCGGGACAGGGACCTACAATGAGCAGTTCTTC. It specifies CASSLLGTGTYNEQFF.

J is TRBJ2-7 and V is TRBV20-1, with 10 bases fitting TRBD1. The CDR3 is made up of 11 amino acids. Per germline, CDR1 DFQATT and CDR2 SNEGSKA (reference sequence). CDR3 in amino acids: CSWTGGNEQYF. The CDR3 nucleotides read TGCAGCTGGACAGGGGGGAACGAGCAGTACTTC.

This clone came up once. At one boundary the junction diverges from the germline segment, which might be a read error. This chain joins TRBV19 and TRBJ2-7; the D gene is possibly TRBD2 (5 bases). The CDR3 sequence is 18 residues long. Looked up from germline, CDR1 is LNHDA and CDR2 is SQIVND (reference sequence). Written as DNA, the CDR3 is TGTGCCAATAGTTGGGAGACCGCCTACCTCCGGGACTCCTACGAGCAGTACTTC. Its translation is CANSWETAYLRDSYEQYF.

CDR3 protein: CASSDSKDRGLYGYTF. In DNA, the CDR3 is TGTGCCAGCAGTGACTCGAAGGACAGGGGGTTATATGGCTACACCTTC. This chain connects TRBV6-4 to TRBJ1-2, with 10 bases identical to TRBD1. Germline V gene sequence: CDR1 MRHNA, CDR2 SNTAGT. V was pared by 0 bases and J by 5 bases, with 6 bases of the junction left unmatched. The CDR3 totals 16 residues.

The chain links TRBV10-3 to TRBJ2-1, with 9 nucleotides matching TRBD2. Trimming removed 0 bases from V and 4 bases from J; junction bases left unmatched: 1. Germline loops: CDR1 ENHRY, CDR2 SYGVKD. There are 15 residues in the CDR3. The CDR3 reads CAISESSGGYNEQFF. The CDR3, as DNA: TGTGCCATCAGTGAGTCCAGCGGGGGGTACAATGAGCAGTTCTTC.

The rearrangement uses TRBV4-3 and TRBJ1-2; D remains ambiguous. Germline values: CDR1 LGHNA, CDR2 YSLEER. Trimming took 0 bases from V and 5 from J, leaving 7 bases between them. The CDR3 runs to 13 residues. The CDR3 protein is CASSQDTEYGYTF. The CDR3 DNA reads TGCGCCAGCAGCCAAGATACCGAGTATGGCTACACCTTC.

This clone was observed a single time. This rearrangement joins TRBV7-9 to TRBJ2-7; possible D gene TRBD1, 6 bases. Looked up from germline, CDR1 is SEHNR and CDR2 is FQNEAQ (reference sequence). The CDR3 is made up of 18 amino acids. V was shortened by 1 base and J by 0 bases, with 19 bases between the two germline ends. CDR3 nucleotide sequence: TGTGCCAGCAGCTTAGTTCCAGGGGCCTTAGGGAACTCCTACGAGCAGTACTTC. Protein: CASSLVPGALGNSYEQYF.